The clone carrying this T cell receptor (beta chain) was seen at least ten times. The sample is drawn from a study of T-cell reconstitution after alpha-beta-depleted transplantation in children. Library preparation (for TCRbeta) was performed with unique molecular identifiers. TCRdb redid the calling of the PCR reads with MiXCR, one entry per CDR3 protein. The sample yields about 16,000 distinct CDR3 sequences, 5.1% seen once. This CDR3 is built from 15 residues. The germline V gene encodes CDR1 MDHEN and CDR2 SYDVKM. V was shortened by 2 bases and J by 5 bases, with 14 bases between the two germline ends.

The chain recombines TRBV28 with TRBJ2-3; D ambiguous. The source of this sequence is a boy aged 5-17 years with acute lymphoblastic leukemia, due to receive a stem cell transplant. Sequences were derived from PBMCs, sampled before TCRalphabeta/CD19-depleted stem cell transplant. CDR3 amino acids: CASSLVVASGDTQYF. The CDR3 bases are TGTGCCAGCAGTTTAGTGGTGGCTAGTGGAGATACGCAGTATTTT.